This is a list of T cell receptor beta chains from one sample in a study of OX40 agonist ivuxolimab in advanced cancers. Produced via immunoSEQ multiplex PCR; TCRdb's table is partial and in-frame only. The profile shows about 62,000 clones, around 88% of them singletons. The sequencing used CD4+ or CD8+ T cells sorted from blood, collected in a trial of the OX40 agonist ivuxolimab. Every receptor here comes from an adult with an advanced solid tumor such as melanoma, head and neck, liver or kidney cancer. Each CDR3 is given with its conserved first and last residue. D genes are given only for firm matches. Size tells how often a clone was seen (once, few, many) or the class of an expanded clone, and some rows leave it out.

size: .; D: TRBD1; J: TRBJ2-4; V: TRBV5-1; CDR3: CASSTGQGKIQYF; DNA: TGCGCCAGCAGCACCGGACAGGGGAAAATTCAGTACTTC
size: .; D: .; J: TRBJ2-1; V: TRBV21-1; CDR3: CATSLPGGGSNEQFF; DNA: TGTGCCACCTCGCTTCCGGGGGGGGGCTCGAATGAGCAGTTCTTC
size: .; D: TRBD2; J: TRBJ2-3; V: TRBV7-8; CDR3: CASSLVGGGGADTQYF; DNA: TGTGCCAGCAGCTTAGTTGGCGGCGGGGGGGCAGATACGCAGTATTTT
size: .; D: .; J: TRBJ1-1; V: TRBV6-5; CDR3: CASSYRGTENTEAFF; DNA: TGTGCCAGCAGTTACCGGGGGACGGAGAACACTGAAGCTTTCTTT
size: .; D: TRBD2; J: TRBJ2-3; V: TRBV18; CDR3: CASSPGLAGAGDTQYF; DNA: TGTGCCAGCTCACCGGGACTAGCGGGAGCTGGAGATACGCAGTATTTT
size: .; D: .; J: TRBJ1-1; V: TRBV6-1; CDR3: CASSARANTEAFF; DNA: TGTGCCAGCAGTGCGCGAGCGAACACTGAAGCTTTCTTT
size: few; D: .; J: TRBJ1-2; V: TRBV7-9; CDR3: CASSLEVNGYTF; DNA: TGTGCCAGCAGCTTAGAAGTGAATGGCTACACCTTC
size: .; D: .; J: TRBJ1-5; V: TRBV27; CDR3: CASSGGIGKSNQPQHF; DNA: TGTGCCAGCAGTGGGGGCATCGGCAAAAGCAATCAGCCCCAGCATTTT
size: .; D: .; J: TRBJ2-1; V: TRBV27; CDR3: CASSSRVNEQFF; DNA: TGTGCCAGCAGTTCCAGGGTCAATGAGCAGTTCTTC
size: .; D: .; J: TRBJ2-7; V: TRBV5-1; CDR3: CASSSRGQGEQYF; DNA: TGCGCCAGCAGCTCCCGGGGCCAAGGGGAGCAGTACTTC
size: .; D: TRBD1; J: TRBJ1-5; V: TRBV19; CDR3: CASTRTGTGDNQPQHF; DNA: TGTGCCAGTACCAGAACCGGGACAGGAGACAATCAGCCCCAGCATTTT
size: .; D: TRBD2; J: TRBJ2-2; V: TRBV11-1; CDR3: CASSLGAGVAGELFF; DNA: TGTGCCAGCAGCCTCGGGGCGGGAGTCGCCGGGGAGCTGTTTTTT
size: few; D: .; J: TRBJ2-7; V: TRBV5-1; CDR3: CASSFAQGGSYEQYF; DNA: TGCGCCAGCAGCTTTGCCCAGGGAGGCTCCTACGAGCAGTACTTC
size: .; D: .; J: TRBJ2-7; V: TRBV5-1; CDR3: CASSPTPQSEQYF; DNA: TGCGCCAGCAGCCCAACGCCTCAGAGCGAGCAGTACTTC
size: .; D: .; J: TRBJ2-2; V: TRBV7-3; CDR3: CASSLPTGLNTGELFF; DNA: TGTGCCAGCAGCTTACCGACAGGCCTGAACACCGGGGAGCTGTTTTTT
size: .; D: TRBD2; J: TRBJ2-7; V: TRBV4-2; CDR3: CASSSRGGTPLYEQYF; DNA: TGTGCCAGCAGCTCTCGGGGGGGCACTCCTCTCTACGAGCAGTACTTC
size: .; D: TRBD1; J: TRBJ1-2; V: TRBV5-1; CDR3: CASSPGQVELYGYTF; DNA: TGCGCCAGCAGCCCGGGACAGGTCGAGCTCTATGGCTACACCTTC
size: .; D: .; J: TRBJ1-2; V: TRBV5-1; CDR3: CASSLAGDYGYTF; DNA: TGCGCCAGCAGCTTGGCGGGGGACTATGGCTACACCTTC
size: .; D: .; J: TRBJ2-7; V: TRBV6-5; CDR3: CASSYSGTSNYEQYF; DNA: TGTGCCAGCAGTTACTCCGGGACAAGTAACTACGAGCAGTACTTC
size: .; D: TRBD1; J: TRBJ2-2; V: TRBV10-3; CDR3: CAISGTGNTGELFF; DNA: TGTGCCATCAGCGGGACAGGGAACACCGGGGAGCTGTTTTTT
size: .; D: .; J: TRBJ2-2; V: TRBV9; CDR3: CASSVGLRAGELFF; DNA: TGTGCCAGCAGCGTAGGACTGCGGGCCGGGGAGCTGTTTTTT
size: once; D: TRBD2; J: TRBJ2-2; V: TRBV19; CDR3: CASSRGLAMGTGELFF; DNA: TGTGCCAGTAGTCGCGGACTAGCTATGGGCACCGGGGAGCTGTTTTTT